Included here is one T cell receptor (beta chain) sequence, with context. Its antigen remains unidentified. CDR3 length equals 15 residues. CDR1 is SGHRS and CDR2 is YFSETQ in the germline V gene. Trimming took 4 bases from V and 6 from J; bases not matched to a gene: 10. This entry belongs to a study of T cell responses to AZD1222 COVID-19 vaccine. Using immunoSEQ multiplex PCR, the repertoire was profiled, and TCRdb retains in-frame clones only, with some absent. The sample lists approximately 150,000 clones; roughly 91% were seen once. Study-wide results and caveats: The peak T cell response came first, and repertoires were sampled only after it. It was only a handful of AZD1222 recipients who were seropositive at baseline. Recipients of two AZD1222 doses showed rising Spike-specific TCR breadth and depth.

The source of this sequence is an adult who received the AZD1222 COVID-19 vaccine. The sample consisted of peripheral blood, taken 28 days after the second AZD1222 dose. The chain combines TRBV5-1 with TRBJ2-1; 7 nucleotides match TRBD1. Written as DNA, the CDR3 is TGCGCCAGCAGCCCGGGACAGCTATTGGGCAATGAGCAGTTCTTC. As protein: CASSPGQLLGNEQFF.